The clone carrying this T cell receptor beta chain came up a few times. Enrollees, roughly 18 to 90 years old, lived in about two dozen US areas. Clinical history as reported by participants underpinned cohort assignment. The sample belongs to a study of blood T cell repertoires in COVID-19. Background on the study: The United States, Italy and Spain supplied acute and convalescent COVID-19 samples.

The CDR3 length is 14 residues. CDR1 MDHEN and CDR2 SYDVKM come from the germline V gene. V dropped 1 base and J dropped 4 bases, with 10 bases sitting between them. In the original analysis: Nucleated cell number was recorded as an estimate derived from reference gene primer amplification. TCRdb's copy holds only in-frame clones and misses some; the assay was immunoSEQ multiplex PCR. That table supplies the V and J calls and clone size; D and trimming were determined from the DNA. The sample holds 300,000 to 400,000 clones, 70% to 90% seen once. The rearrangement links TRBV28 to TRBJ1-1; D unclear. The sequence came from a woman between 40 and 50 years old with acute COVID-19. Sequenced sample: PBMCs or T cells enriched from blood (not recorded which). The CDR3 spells CASSLSRGGTEAFF. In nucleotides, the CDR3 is TGTGCCAGCAGTTTATCCCGGGGTGGCACTGAAGCTTTCTTT.